This T cell receptor (beta chain) was sequenced for a study of neurological immune-mediated disorders. Study-wide points: HTLV-1-associated myelopathy led in TCR clonal expansion, while multiple sclerosis ranked lowest, below healthy controls.

The authors made cDNA by 5'RACE with 10-nucleotide random UMIs. In TCRdb, the 5' RACE reads were re-called with MiXCR into one record per CDR3 protein. The repertoire holds tens of thousands of distinct CDR3 sequences, under 20% seen once, with 15% in the top ten. Note on this clonotype: The antigen remains undetermined.

Germline CDR1 ENHRY, CDR2 SYGVKD. Trimming removed 4 bases at V and 4 bases at J, with 13 bases between. This CDR3 region has 14 residues. The sequence was collected from a woman aged 35 to 49 in good health. The rearrangement links TRBV10-3 to TRBJ1-2; the D is unclear. Sequenced input: PBMCs. The CDR3 DNA follows: TGTGCCATCAGTGGGGCAGACAATCCCTATGGCTACACCTTC. This sequence encodes CAISGADNPYGYTF.